Each of the 14 T cell receptor beta chains below was sequenced from the same sample in a study of T cell responses to AZD1222 COVID-19 vaccine. The protocol was immunoSEQ multiplex PCR, while the TCRdb copy is restricted to in-frame clones and leaves out a portion. The sample lists about 150,000 clones; over 85% were seen once. The specimen was peripheral blood, collected on day 0 of AZD1222 vaccination. The receptors shown here come from an adult in good health.

The rearrangement joins TRBV3-1 (or the pseudogene TRBV3-2) to TRBJ1-2, with no clear D. Germline loops: CDR1 LGHDT, CDR2 YNNKEL (reference sequence). CDR3 length: 12 amino acids. Trimming pared 1 base from V and 7 bases from J, leaving 7 bases between. CDR3 protein: CASSQGTAGYTF. CDR3 DNA: TGTGCCAGCAGCCAAGGAACAGCTGGCTACACCTTC.

The chain links TRBV28 to TRBJ2-7; a possible D gene is TRBD2 (6 bases). Germline values: CDR1 MDHEN, CDR2 SYDVKM. The CDR3 covers 14 residues. With 5 bases removed from V and 3 bases from J, the gap between germline ends came to 14 bases. This CDR3 reads CASSPPVGGYEQYF. The CDR3 region has the DNA TGTGCCAGCAGTCCCCCTGTGGGGGGCTACGAGCAGTACTTC.

This sequence joins TRBV2 and TRBJ1-2, with 7 bases fitting TRBD1. Germline V gene data show CDR1 as SNHLY and CDR2 as FYNNEI. The CDR3 is 14 residues long. The ends lost 9 bases at V and 3 bases at J; junction bases unmatched: 10. CDR3 DNA sequence: TGTGCCAGTTCAAAACAAGACAGGGACTATGGCTACACCTTC. This sequence encodes CASSKQDRDYGYTF.

The V and J genes are TRBV18 and TRBJ1-5; possibly TRBD1 for D (5 bases). Trimming stripped 6 bases from V and 0 bases from J, with 18 bases between. The CDR3 has 17 residues. The germline V gene encodes CDR1 KGHSH and CDR2 LQKENI. The CDR3 region has the DNA TGTGCCAGCTCGCTCACGGCAGGGCTCGGTAGCAATCAGCCCCAGCATTTT. This gives the protein CASSLTAGLGSNQPQHF. The full variable domain, its missing parts supplied by reference TRBV18 and TRBJ1-5, is NAGVMQNPRHLVRRRGQEARLRCSPMKGHSHVYWYRQLPEEGLKFMVYLQKENIIDESGMPKERFSAEFPKEGPSILRIQQVVRGDSAAYFCASSLTAGLGSNQPQHFGDGTRLSIL.

V usage is TRBV5-1 and J usage is TRBJ1-1, with D unresolved. Germline CDR1 SGHRS, CDR2 YFSETQ. The CDR3 totals 11 residues. V was clipped by 6 bases and J by 1 base, with 4 bases between them. The CDR3 region is CASMGNTEAFF. DNA of the CDR3: TGCGCCAGCATGGGGAACACTGAAGCTTTCTTT.

The V gene is TRBV23-1, the J gene TRBJ1-5; D possibly corresponds to TRBD1 (5 bases). TRBV23-1 is an ORF, with its function uncertain. CDR3 length: 19 amino acids. V dropped 0 bases and J dropped 0 bases, with 18 bases sitting between them. CDR3 nucleotides: TGCGCCAGCAGTCAATCCTGGGGCCGAGAGACTTATAGCAATCAGCCCCAGCATTTT. This translates into CASSQSWGRETYSNQPQHF.

This clone has only a few counts. The genes are TRBV29-1 and TRBJ1-2; 7 nucleotides agree with TRBD1. The junction had 17 bases not matched to a gene; V was cut back by 8 bases and J by 2 bases. CDR3 length equals 16 residues. CDR1 and CDR2 from the germline V gene are SQVTM and ANQGSEA. The CDR3, as DNA: TGCAGCACCACCCGACCCGACGAGGGACAGAACTATGGCTACACCTTC. Protein sequence: CSTTRPDEGQNYGYTF.

The rearrangement links TRBV27 to TRBJ2-7; D remains unclear. The CDR3 runs to 12 residues. Between the trimmed V and J ends, which lost 7 bases and 6 bases, there was a span of 13 bases. The germline CDR1 and CDR2 sequences are MNHEY and SMNVEV (reference sequence). Here the CDR3 reads CASNAAMGEQYF. The CDR3 DNA sequence: TGTGCCAGCAACGCCGCAATGGGCGAGCAGTACTTC.

The chain joins TRBV19 to TRBJ1-6; D gene ambiguous. The CDR3 runs to 18 residues. Germline CDR1 and CDR2: LNHDA and SQIVND (reference sequence). The germline V and J ends were trimmed by 5 bases and 4 bases, with 21 bases remaining between them. The CDR3 nucleotides are TGTGCCAGTAGTCCTCGACTCTTCCTAGAACCTTATAATTCACCCCTCCACTTT. It translates to CASSPRLFLEPYNSPLHF.

The gene calls are TRBV4-2 and TRBJ1-6, with D maybe TRBD1 (6 bases). CDR3 length equals 17 residues. V was pared by 0 bases and J by 9 bases, with 18 bases between. The germline V gene has CDR1 LGHNA and CDR2 YNFKEQ. The CDR3 reads CASSQEGVKGVGSPLHF. The CDR3 DNA is TGTGCCAGCAGCCAAGAAGGGGTTAAGGGGGTTGGTTCACCCCTCCACTTT.

This chain links TRBV7-8 with TRBJ1-1, with 7 bases fitting TRBD1. Germline values: CDR1 SGHVS, CDR2 FQNEAQ. After removal of 5 bases from V and 0 bases from J, the junction contained 0 bases not matched to a gene. This CDR3 has 13 amino acids. This CDR3 is CASSGTVNTEAFF. DNA for the CDR3: TGTGCCAGCAGCGGGACAGTGAACACTGAAGCTTTCTTT.

The chain employs TRBV6-5 and TRBJ2-1; D is perhaps TRBD2 (6 bases). V lost 2 bases and J lost 0, with 8 bases in between. This CDR3 comprises 15 residues. CDR1 is MNHEY, CDR2 SVGAGI, per germline. In DNA, the CDR3 is TGTGCCAGCAGTTACGCGGGGCCCTCCTACAATGAGCAGTTCTTC. Protein product: CASSYAGPSYNEQFF.

V is TRBV10-2 and J is TRBJ2-2; D might be TRBD1 (6 bases). V lost 2 bases to trimming and J lost 7 bases, with 11 bases between them. Germline values: CDR1 WSHSY, CDR2 SAAADI. The CDR3 length is 14 residues. The CDR3 coding sequence is TGCGCCAGCAGTGAGATGGGGGCCGACGGGGAGCTGTTTTTT. Translating gives CASSEMGADGELFF.

This chain connects TRBV7-3 to TRBJ2-3; unclear D gene. The CDR3 runs 13 residues. V lost 5 bases, J lost 2 bases, and 8 bases lay in between. Per germline, CDR1 SGHTA and CDR2 FQGTGA. The CDR3 sequence: CASSPMHTDTQYF. CDR3 sequence (DNA): TGTGCCAGCAGCCCGATGCACACAGATACGCAGTATTTT. The whole variable domain, remainder taken from reference TRBV7-3 and TRBJ2-3, is GAGVSQTPSNKVTEKGKYVELRCDPISGHTALYWYRQSLGQGPEFLIYFQGTGAADDSGLPNDRFFAVRPEGSVSTLKIQRTERGDSAVYLCASSPMHTDTQYFGPGTRLTVL.